These 5 T cell receptor beta chains came from one sample sequenced in a study of immune heterogeneity within non-small cell lung tumors. Amplifying TCR beta CDR3 involved multiplex PCR carried out with 32 V and 13 J primers. Each CDR3 protein is one row after TCRdb ran MiXCR on the multiplex PCR reads. Of roughly 5,000 distinct CDR3 sequences listed, roughly 20% are singletons. The starting template was genomic DNA from bulk tumor, 550 to 700 ng per sample. Several biopsies per primary tumor were taken during surgery, spaced as far apart as possible. Enrolled individuals presented with untreated, newly diagnosed non-small cell lung cancer and received curative surgery. Sequencing was done on a sample of lung tumor tissue. The receptors come from a man between 60 and 70 years old with non-small cell lung cancer.

Concerning this clonotype itself: A read error may be the cause here, since a much bigger clone is one base away. The gene calls are TRBV11-2 and TRBJ1-1; D gene unclear. The CDR3 is 11 amino acids. Germline assignment: CDR1 SGHAT and CDR2 FQNNGV. V shed 6 bases and J shed 12 bases, with 14 bases lying between them. CDR3 DNA: TGTGCCAGCAGTTACAGCGTGACAACTTTCTTT. It translates to CASSYSVTTFF.

Judged by abundance, this clonotype is medium-sized. The CDR3 sequence: CSAGANPDSPLHF. The CDR3 nucleotides are TGCAGTGCTGGGGCCAACCCCGATTCACCCCTCCACTTT. The gene calls are TRBV20-1 and TRBJ1-6; D is possibly TRBD1 (5 bases). Trimming removed 5 bases at V and 8 bases at J, with 13 bases between. The CDR3 loop spans 13 amino acids. The germline V gene encodes CDR1 DFQATT and CDR2 SNEGSKA (reference sequence).

Regarding this clonotype: A much larger clone differs by one base, so this may be a read error. The rearrangement links TRBV25-1 to TRBJ1-2; TRBD1 matches at 9 bases. Germline V CDR1 and CDR2: MGHDK, SYGVNS. CDR3 size: 14 residues. DNA of the CDR3: TGTGCCAGCAGTTCCCTGGACAGGGGAAAAGGCTGCACCTTC. Translating it yields CASSSLDRGKGCTF.

This clonotype was seen a handful of times. V is TRBV5-8 and J is TRBJ1-6; D unresolved. With 4 bases removed from V and 10 bases from J, the gap between germline ends came to 6 bases. Germline-derived CDR1 and CDR2 are SGHTS and YDEGEE. The CDR3 has 11 residues. CDR3 amino acids: CASSKPSPLHF. The DNA for the CDR3 is TGTGCCAGCAGCAAGCCCTCACCCCTCCACTTT. The full variable domain, in which reference TRBV5-8 and TRBJ1-6 provide the parts outside the CDR3, is EAGVTQSPTHLIKTRGQQATLRCSPISGHTSVYWYQQALGLGLQFLLWYDEGEERNRGNFPPRFSGRQFPNYSSELNVNALELEDSALYLCASSKPSPLHFGNGTRLTVT.

This clonotype was detected many times. The gene calls are TRBV6-2 or TRBV6-3 and TRBJ2-1, with D possibly being TRBD2 (6 bases). This CDR3 region has 15 residues. Germline values: CDR1 MNHEY, CDR2 SVGEGT. With 8 bases removed from V and 3 bases from J, the gap between germline ends came to 17 bases. As DNA, the CDR3 is TGTGCCAGCGTCGGATGGGACTCCCTCTACAATGAGCAGTTCTTC. Translating it yields CASVGWDSLYNEQFF.